The 15 T cell receptor beta chains in this list originate from one sample, sequenced in a study of HIV-infected patients and healthy controls. Each CDR3 protein is one row after TCRdb ran MiXCR on the 5' RACE reads. This sample yields some 70,000 distinct CDR3 sequences, of which 19% are seen a single time; 1.4% to 1.5% belongs to the top ten. Sequencing was carried out using CD4+ T cells from blood. These receptors were taken from a human donor in good health.

This clonotype was seen a few times. The V and J genes are TRBV3-1 and TRBJ2-5; perhaps TRBD2 as D (6 bases). Trimming removed 8 bases at V and 3 bases at J, with 13 bases between. Germline V gives CDR1 LGHDT, CDR2 YNNKEL (reference sequence). This CDR3 region has 13 residues. CDR3 nucleotide sequence: TGTGCCAGCGGGTACGGGGGAGAAGAGACCCAGTACTTC. Its translation is CASGYGGEETQYF.

The rearrangement links TRBV10-3 to TRBJ1-5; D may be TRBD1 (5 bases). Germline values: CDR1 ENHRY, CDR2 SYGVKD. V was shortened by 3 bases and J by 7 bases, with 10 bases between the two germline ends. The CDR3 length is 13 residues. The CDR3 region has the DNA TGTGCCATCAGTGACAGGGTCGGACAGCCCCAGCATTTT. This sequence encodes CAISDRVGQPQHF.

This rearrangement joins TRBV19 to TRBJ1-1, with D unclear. V was clipped by 3 bases and J by 1 base, with 15 bases between them. Looked up from germline, CDR1 is LNHDA and CDR2 is SQIVND (reference sequence). This CDR3 contains 16 residues. The CDR3 DNA is TGTGCCAGTAGTATTTTTGCCAGGCCCAGGAACACTGAAGCTTTCTTT. Protein sequence: CASSIFARPRNTEAFF.

This rearrangement joins TRBV7-9 to TRBJ2-7; D gene ambiguous. Germline CDR1 is SEHNR and CDR2 is FQNEAQ (reference sequence). CDR3 length: 13 amino acids. The V and J ends lost 4 bases and 1 base respectively, with 8 bases between them. CDR3 in DNA: TGTGCCAGCAGCTCTCCGACGTCCTACGAGCAGTACTTC. As protein: CASSSPTSYEQYF.

CDR3 in DNA: TGCGCCAGCAGCTACGACGGTACTAACTATGGCTACACCTTC. The encoded protein is CASSYDGTNYGYTF. The chain employs TRBV5-1 and TRBJ1-2; D gene ambiguous. Deletions cut 3 bases from V and 0 bases from J, with 9 bases between. The CDR3 loop spans 14 amino acids. Germline lookup yields CDR1 SGHRS and CDR2 YFSETQ.

The chain carries TRBV12-3 or TRBV12-4 and TRBJ2-3, with D perhaps TRBD2 (6 bases). Deletions cut 6 bases from V and 7 bases from J, with 17 bases between. The CDR3 is 14 residues long. CDR3 DNA sequence: TGTGCCAGCAGGGAGCGGGCGGGTCTACATACGCAGTATTTT. It encodes CASRERAGLHTQYF.

V is TRBV5-1 and J is TRBJ2-5; no definite D call. CDR3 length equals 11 residues. In germline, CDR1 is SGHRS, CDR2 YFSETQ. V was cut by 4 bases and J by 5 bases, with 6 bases left in between. CDR3 in amino acids: CASSGAETQYF. DNA of the CDR3: TGCGCCAGCAGCGGTGCTGAGACCCAGTACTTC.

This clonotype occurred a few times. The gene calls are TRBV14 and TRBJ2-5, with 11 nucleotides matching TRBD2. This CDR3 region has 17 residues. In germline, CDR1 is SGHDN, CDR2 FVKESK. V trimming: 5 bases; J trimming: 5 bases; junction bases outside the gene matches: 13. The CDR3 sequence: CASSKILTSGRLETQYF. CDR3 DNA: TGTGCCAGCAGCAAAATCCTCACTAGCGGGAGATTGGAGACCCAGTACTTC.

This clonotype occurred many times. The rearrangement joins TRBV6-2 or TRBV6-3 to TRBJ1-2; 7 positions match TRBD1. The CDR3 covers 15 residues. The V segment lost 5 bases and the J segment 4 bases; nucleotides outside the gene matches: 10. Germline loops: CDR1 MNHEY, CDR2 SVGEGT. CDR3 bases: TGTGCCAGCAGTCCAATAGACAGGGACGTCTATGGCTACACCTTC. Translated: CASSPIDRDVYGYTF.

This chain joins TRBV4-1 and TRBJ1-2; 12 bases agree with TRBD1. Germline V gene data show CDR1 as MGHRA and CDR2 as YSYEKL. This CDR3 spans 16 amino acids. Trimming at V came to 1 base and at J to 4 bases, leaving 4 bases not matched to a gene. CDR3 loop: CASSQVPGQGAYGYTF. The CDR3 nucleotides are TGCGCCAGCAGCCAAGTCCCGGGACAGGGGGCCTATGGCTACACCTTC.

In this sample, this clonotype turned up a few times. The chain carries TRBV3-1 and TRBJ1-1; 8 nucleotides match TRBD1. CDR1 and CDR2 (germline): LGHDT, YNNKEL (reference sequence). The CDR3 length is 15 residues. J gave up 1 base and V 5 bases, and 6 bases lay outside the gene matches. CDR3 bases: TGTGCCAGCAGCTATCCGGGACAGGCGAACACTGAAGCTTTCTTT. Protein: CASSYPGQANTEAFF.

This clonotype was detected ten times or more. The CDR3 bases are TGCAGCGTTTACAGGGGGCAGGAGGGAAAACTGTTTTTT. It encodes CSVYRGQEGKLFF. V gene TRBV29-1 combines with J gene TRBJ1-4; 9 bases match TRBD1. The germline V gene has CDR1 SQVTM and CDR2 ANQGSEA. Trimming cost V 5 bases and J 10 bases; bases outside gene matches: 8. The CDR3 loop spans 13 amino acids. Complete variable domain (other parts from reference TRBV29-1 and TRBJ1-4): SAVISQKPSRDICQRGTSLTIQCQVDSQVTMMFWYRQQPGQSLTLIATANQGSEATYESGFVIDKFPISRPNLTFSTLTVSNMSPEDSSIYLCSVYRGQEGKLFFGSGTQLSVL.

J is TRBJ1-1 and V is TRBV7-3; a weak D match, TRBD1 (5 bases). Germline-derived CDR1 and CDR2 are SGHTA and FQGTGA. Trimming pared 2 bases from V and 4 bases from J, leaving 8 bases between. The CDR3 consists of 13 residues. CDR3 in DNA: TGTGCCAGCAGCTTAGGGGCGGCCACTGAAGCTTTCTTT. This translates into CASSLGAATEAFF.

There are many counts of this clonotype. The J gene is TRBJ1-1, the V gene TRBV10-3; D remains unclear. This CDR3 has 14 amino acids. Germline values: CDR1 ENHRY, CDR2 SYGVKD. Between the trimmed V and J ends, which lost 0 bases and 3 bases, there was a span of 8 bases. CDR3 protein: CAISESGGYTEAFF. CDR3 sequence (DNA): TGTGCCATCAGTGAGTCTGGAGGGTACACTGAAGCTTTCTTT.

This clonotype showed up many times. This chain uses TRBV10-3 with TRBJ2-3, with D perhaps being TRBD1 or TRBD2 (5 bases each). The CDR3 runs to 13 residues. CDR1 is ENHRY, CDR2 SYGVKD, per germline. V was shortened by 6 bases and J by 0 bases, with 7 bases between the two germline ends. The CDR3 is CAISRDSTDTQYF. CDR3 coding DNA: TGTGCCATCAGCAGGGACAGCACAGATACGCAGTATTTT.